Described below is a single T cell receptor (beta chain) sequence and its context. Its target is unknown. This sample is part of a study of a mutant IDH1 vaccine in newly diagnosed glioma. Whole-study results and caveats: Alterations occurring in top peripheral T cell clonotypes seemed unrelated to pseudoprogression.

The germline CDR1 and CDR2 sequences are SGHDN and FVKESK. The CDR3 spans 16 residues. V lost 0 bases and J lost 0, with 9 bases in between. Generated by immunoSEQ multiplex PCR, the TCRdb table keeps only in-frame clones and is missing some. The sample holds 90,000 to 100,000 clones, approximately 90% seen once. The time point: baseline, week 1 (first vaccination visit). Treatment specified: pre-vaccination baseline after standard-of-care therapy. Astrocytomas found in donors were new, WHO grade 3 or 4, IDH1-mutant and ATRX-lost. This material consisted of PBMCs, taken from a glioma patient treated with radiotherapy, temozolomide or both. This clonotype was sampled from a woman in her forties or fifties with glioma. The chain uses TRBV14 and TRBJ2-1; D unresolved. The CDR3 protein is CASSQEGLNSYNEQFF. CDR3 in DNA: TGTGCCAGCAGCCAAGAGGGCCTAAACTCCTACAATGAGCAGTTCTTC. Looking up the rest from reference TRBV14 and TRBJ2-1 gives the full variable domain: EAGVTQFPSHSVIEKGQTVTLRCDPISGHDNLYWYRRVMGKEIKFLLHFVKESKQDESGMPNNRFLAERTGGTYSTLKVQPAELEDSGVYFCASSQEGLNSYNEQFFGPGTRLTVL.